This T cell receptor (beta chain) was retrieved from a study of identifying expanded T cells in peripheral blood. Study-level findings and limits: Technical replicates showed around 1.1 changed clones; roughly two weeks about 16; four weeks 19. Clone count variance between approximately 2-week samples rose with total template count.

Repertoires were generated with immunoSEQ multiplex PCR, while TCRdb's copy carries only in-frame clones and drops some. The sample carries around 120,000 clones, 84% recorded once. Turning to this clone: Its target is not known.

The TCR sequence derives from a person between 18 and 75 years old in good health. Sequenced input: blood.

The CDR3 here is CSVEGTRTGVNTEAFF. CDR3 coding DNA: TGCAGCGTTGAAGGAACCCGGACAGGGGTGAACACTGAAGCTTTCTTT. The V and J genes are TRBV29-1 and TRBJ1-1; 9 bases agree with TRBD1. The CDR3 is made up of 16 amino acids. The V gene end was trimmed by 1 base and the J gene end by 0 bases; junction bases not matched to a gene: 6. CDR1 is SQVTM, CDR2 ANQGSEA, per germline.